This TCR beta chain was sequenced during a study of tumor-infiltrating lymphocytes in primary liver carcinoma (TCRdb year 2017). General notes on the study: The five patients, three men and two women aged 30 to 69 years, had hepatocellular carcinoma (four) or combined HCC and intrahepatic cholangiocarcinoma (one). Repertoires from technical replicates were highly reproducible, with mean shared-clone rates near 0.89 and correlation coefficients above 0.95. For each liver tumor, the study sampled five regions along with adjacent normal tissue and blood, and applied TCRbeta repertoire sequencing, expression microarrays and whole-exome sequencing. Each sample produced about 3.5 to 8 million productive TCRbeta reads, and read depth showed no significant difference between tissue types. The five patients had tumors staged T1-T3 N0M0, with maximum diameters ranging from about 4.2 to 10 cm. A total of 35 specimens from 5 patients, comprising about 25 tumor regions, 5 adjacent noncancerous liver tissues and 5 peripheral blood samples, were covered by TCRbeta repertoire sequencing. Agilent mRNA microarray profiling was performed on the 25 tumor region samples to relate TCRbeta repertoire diversity to the local molecular phenotype.

This clonotype was seen repeatedly, ten times or more. Its recognized antigen is unknown. One base away there is no much larger clone; base qualities are not given. TCRbeta-specific cDNA was reverse-transcribed from about 0.45 ug total RNA using a constant-region primer and ProtoScript II reverse transcriptase. Three nested multiplex PCR rounds, following a slightly modified ARM-PCR procedure, were used to build the TCRbeta libraries. Multiplex TRBV1-TRBV30 forward primers and a Cbeta reverse primer were used in the first two PCR rounds, each of which was run for approximately 10 cycles. Sample barcodes and Illumina adapters were attached in a final 25-cycle PCR using Deep VentR polymerase. Amplicons of 200-500 bp were gel-purified with a QIAquick gel extraction kit before sequencing. The TCRbeta amplicons were sequenced with 250-bp paired-end reads on an Illumina HiSeq 2500. On the authors' methods: Quality trimming of reads was performed with Trimmomatic v0.33, and paired reads were merged with FLASH v1.2.11 so that full CDR3 sequences could be recovered. V, D and J germline segments were assigned to the rearranged TCRbeta sequences using MiGEC v1.2.1b. VDJtools v1.0.0 computed clonotype statistics and Shannon-Wiener diversity indices. To reduce sampling bias, subsequent analyses other than the diversity analysis used only the 250 most abundant clonotypes in each sample. TCRdb reran the public reads through fastp at Q25 and MiXCR, keeping productive beta chains. One record per CDR3 amino acid sequence lists the most common genes and DNA. V and J calls and clone size were set by TCRdb, not the authors. This sample is represented by 100,000 to 150,000 distinct CDR3 sequences; 55% to 75% of them were singletons. Clones ranked in the top ten supply 7.5% to 9% of the sample.

Points the paper makes about the study in general: Consistent with antigen-driven expansion, pairs of tumor regions showed higher repertoire overlap (mean around 36%) than either tumor-adjacent pairs (about 17%) or tumor-blood pairs (approximately 14%). The top 250 clones accounted for a significantly greater share of the repertoire in tumors than in blood (p = 0.039). Bulk unsorted samples precluded comparing CD4+ and CD8+ T cell repertoires. Because only the TCR beta chain was sequenced and unpaired alpha chains were not captured, true repertoire diversity is likely underestimated. Only four or five patients were included in the study, and the authors note that the findings should be validated in a larger study. Only about 7.5-25% of top clones were present in all five regions of a tumor, suggesting spatial heterogeneity of tumor-infiltrating T cells.

From its cysteine to its phenylalanine, the CDR3 spans 14 amino acids. Just the 42-base CDR3 DNA is kept, in frame starting at base 1. CDR1 and CDR2, looked up from the germline V gene, are MDHEN and SYDVKM. At the junction V is shortened by 6 bases and J by 3 bases, with 12 bases in between. Total RNA and DNA were co-extracted from around 18-30 mg of bulk tissue with the AllPrep DNA/RNA mini kit, without cell sorting. Between late 2015 and March 2016, five patients in China with histopathologically diagnosed primary liver carcinoma had surgical resection. At the time of sampling, the patients had chronic HBV infection and had not received any treatment. Five spatially separated regions were sampled from each tumor: the superior, inferior, left-lateral and right-lateral poles, plus the tumor centre. Histological examination found more than 80% viable tumor cells in every tumor sample. Fresh tumor and adjacent tissue pieces were bisected, with one half stored in RNAlater at -80 degrees C and the other half sent for histology.

Here the chain combines TRBV28 and TRBJ2-1; tentative D gene TRBD2, with 6 bases matching. This clonotype was sampled from a woman aged 55 to 70 with primary liver carcinoma and hepatitis B virus infection. The source material was liver tumor tissue from sampling region 3. The cell subset or site label, as the study defines it: tumor region T3, left-lateral pole. The DNA reads TGTGCCAGCAGGGACTATGAGGTCTACAATGAGCAGTTCTTC. Protein translation: CASRDYEVYNEQFF.